The entry below gives a single T cell receptor (beta chain) sequence along with its context. What it binds is unknown. Negatively enriched CD4+ T cells were divided by CD45RA into naive and memory. This entry belongs to a study of shared clonotypes between healthy human individuals. Study as a whole: Each donor's CD8 memory used one plate, CD8 naive two, each CD4 subset three.

Study conclusions and caveats: Against clonotypes common to all four donors, non-shared ones had lower generation probabilities.

Each subset's genomic DNA was split evenly across several immunoSEQ plates. TCRdb's copy holds only in-frame clones and misses some; the assay was immunoSEQ multiplex PCR. The repertoire consists of 2 million to 2.5 million clones, with 85% to 95% occurring once and the leading ten covering about 0.41%. V was clipped by 6 bases and J by 4 bases, with 19 bases between them. This CDR3 has 16 residues. CDR1 is MNHEY, CDR2 SMNVEV, per germline (reference sequence). The TCR was taken from a young man in good health. Some clones in this sample may be carry-over from other donors' samples. Material for sequencing was naive CD4+ T cells from PBMCs. Subset defined: CD45RA+ positively selected. The chain is built from TRBV27 and TRBJ2-1, with D possibly being TRBD2 (6 bases). CDR3 DNA: TGTGCCAGCAGAAATCTCCGGGACTCCTCTTACAATGAGCAGTTCTTC. Translated: CASRNLRDSSYNEQFF.